The rows below give T cell receptor beta chains drawn from one sample of a study of somatic mutations in cytotoxic T cells in rheumatoid arthritis. The data were produced by immunoSEQ multiplex PCR, yet TCRdb's version contains in-frame clones alone and is incomplete. Here the sample spans approximately 10,000 clones, almost 85% being singletons. The sample was CD8+ T cells sorted from blood. The origin of the receptors is a woman aged 55-69 years with rheumatoid arthritis. Each CDR3 is given with its conserved first and last residue. Fields, in order: V gene, clone size, CDR3 protein. Size is stated for part of the rows, as once, few or many counts, or as a class when the clone is expanded.

>TRBV5-1|.
CASSLDGYNEQFF
>TRBV27|once
CASSLGQGVNYGYTF
>TRBV7-8|.
CASSSQGSVLGYTF
>TRBV10-3|.
CAISDPGTSSLTGELFF
>TRBV4-2|few
CASSKGLADYNEQFF
>TRBV7-6|.
CASSPTGGQQPQHF
>TRBV10-1|once
CASRTPFMGGPGSYEQYF
>TRBV18|.
CASSPREGGLDEQYF
>TRBV29-1|once
CSVAGLEGATGELFF
>TRBV5-4|.
CASSLGPNQETQYF
>TRBV15|.
CATSRGFEGNTEAFF
>TRBV5-6|.
CASSFSGGRLVFYEQYF
>TRBV7-9|.
CASFPPGQGNGNTIYF
>TRBV11-2|.
CASSLERRGSVAGGYEQYF
>TRBV19|few
CASSIVHLNTEAFF
>TRBV19|.
CASRSGSYEQYF
>TRBV14|.
CASSQQNRGREKLFF
>TRBV6-1|.
CASSEGPGYGNTIYF
>TRBV5-5|.
CASSLGTRGEQFF
>TRBV6-5|.
CASSPKTGDTGELFF
>TRBV6-6|.
CASGEGGRANEQYF
>TRBV7-3|.
CASSLTESGGGTGELFF
>TRBV7-6|once
CASSRAGGADTQYF
>TRBV11-1|.
CASSFRDRTTDTQYF
>TRBV7-8|.
CASSLADTYQETQYF
>TRBV27|once
CASSSPSGTYNEQFF
>TRBV5-1|.
CASSLSGQGVYEQYF
>TRBV28|.
CASSPGTVETQYF
>TRBV27|.
CASSLGGDSYEQYF
>TRBV4-1|.
CASSHKQGADYEQYF
>TRBV9|.
CASSVGGYSYEQYF
>TRBV6-1|.
CASSEAKGLAGVHEQYF
>TRBV9|once
CASSLTGYSYEQYF
>TRBV4-1|.
CASSPSGTGSWQYF
>TRBV5-1|.
CASRTGERNTEAFF
>TRBV7-9|.
CASSLAGPEEQYF
>TRBV7-9|.
CASSFSGQNNEQFF
>TRBV6-5|.
CASRRGLAVANEQFF
>TRBV30|.
CAWSVLLAGDFGGELFF
>TRBV27|.
CASSTGTASSYEQYF
>TRBV9|.
CASSSGGSYNEQFF
>TRBV7-2|.
CASSLGASPYREQYF
>TRBV6-5|.
CASSGLAETDTQYF
>TRBV6-6|.
CASSPWQGAEAFF
>TRBV28|.
CASSWDSSYEQYF
>TRBV9|.
CASSPPDRTEQYF
>TRBV28|.
CASSFYGVGSYEQYF
>TRBV6-5|.
CASTQRGAYGYTF
>TRBV19|large
CASSLTGGLDTQYF
>TRBV28|.
CASSTDSYNQPQHF
>TRBV5-1|.
CASSLAGDEQYF
>TRBV6-5|.
CASSFHRAYGYTF